This record covers a single T cell receptor (beta chain). Its antigen is undetermined. UMI labels and 5' RACE were used to prepare the TRB cDNA libraries. Following a re-call of the 5' RACE reads, TCRdb has one entry per CDR3 protein and lacks DNA. In all, the sample yields 40,000 to 45,000 distinct CDR3 sequences. The CDR3 has 11 amino acids. Looked up from germline, CDR1 is ENHRY and CDR2 is SYGVKD. This record belongs to a study of CXCR3-negative and CXCR3-positive naive CD8 T cells. Study details: A total of 130 million to 150 million TRB reads was generated, with about 1.5 +/- 0.3 million per library.

Findings of the study overall: Naive subsets expressed similar surface CD5; TRB CDR3 features served to infer TCR strength. Whereas both naive subsets had comparably high diversity, memory CD8+ cells had much lower diversity.

The TCR was taken from a human donor in good health. Some clones in this sample may be carry-over from other donors' samples. Source material: memory CD8+ T cells from blood. This chain joins TRBV10-3 and TRBJ2-3. CDR3 loop: CAISSSDTQYF.